This passage covers 4 T cell receptor beta chains from one sample sequenced in a study of shared clonotypes between healthy human individuals. Clones were read by immunoSEQ multiplex PCR, and TCRdb kept only the in-frame ones, dropping some. The table records roughly 1,500,000 clones, approximately 98% of them present only once. The sequenced sample was naive CD4+ T cells sorted from blood. Subset meaning: CD45RA+ positively selected. The receptors stem from a man younger than 40 in good health.

V and J are TRBV28 and TRBJ2-7; a possible D gene is TRBD1 (5 bases). The V end lost 6 bases, the J end lost 6 bases, and 15 bases lay between the germline ends. The CDR3 spans 13 residues. CDR1 is MDHEN, CDR2 SYDVKM, per germline. The CDR3 loop is CASSQTTRVEQYF. In nucleotides, the CDR3 is TGTGCCAGCAGCCAAACTACCAGGGTCGAGCAGTACTTC.

The chain carries TRBV5-6 and TRBJ2-7; the match to TRBD1 covers 9 bases. The ends lost 5 bases at V and 2 bases at J; junction bases unmatched: 8. The CDR3 totals 15 residues. The germline CDR1 and CDR2 sequences are SGHDT and YYEEEE. The CDR3 bases are TGTGCCAGCAGGAGCCTGGGACAGGGAACCTACGAGCAGTACTTC. Amino acids: CASRSLGQGTYEQYF.

The chain has TRBV7-2 and TRBJ2-7, with D possibly matching TRBD1 (8 bases). The CDR3 has 17 amino acids. The germline CDR1 and CDR2 sequences are SGHTA and FQGNSA. V lost 5 bases to trimming and J lost 4 bases, with 24 bases between them. CDR3 protein: CASSTGGGRFSLYEQYF. DNA for the CDR3: TGTGCCAGCAGCACAGGGGGGGGGCGCTTTAGTCTGTACGAGCAGTACTTC.

This clone occurred a few times. Other nucleotide sequences in the sample specify the same CDR3. The V and J genes are TRBV18 and TRBJ2-2; D is unresolved. This CDR3 has 13 amino acids. V was shortened by 2 bases and J by 1 base, with 2 bases between the two germline ends. Germline V lookup: CDR1 KGHSH, CDR2 LQKENI. The CDR3 coding sequence is TGTGCCAGCTCACCAGGGAACACCGGGGAGCTGTTTTTT. Residues: CASSPGNTGELFF.